The rows below give T cell receptor beta chains drawn from one sample of a study of blood T cell repertoires in COVID-19. TCRdb's copy holds only in-frame clones and misses some; the assay was immunoSEQ multiplex PCR. The data show approximately 140,000 clones, around 87% seen once. Sequencing was carried out using peripheral blood. The origin of the receptors is a woman in her sixties or seventies with active or convalescent COVID-19. CDR3s include the opening cysteine and the closing phenylalanine or tryptophan. Fields, in order: J gene, V gene, clone size, D gene, CDR3 length, CDR3 protein, CDR3 DNA. D genes are given only for firm matches. The size entry is marked missing in some rows and otherwise reads once, few, many or a size class.

>TRBJ1-2|TRBV11-2|NA|NA|13
CASSPLQPEGYTF
TGTGCCAGCAGCCCGCTACAGCCTGAGGGCTACACCTTC
>TRBJ1-5|TRBV2|NA|NA|15
CASSSLGKGIQPQHF
TGTGCCAGCAGTTCGCTAGGGAAGGGGATTCAGCCCCAGCATTTT
>TRBJ1-3|TRBV18|NA|NA|13
CASSDSSGNTIYF
TGTGCCAGCTCCGACAGCTCTGGAAACACCATATATTTT
>TRBJ1-4|TRBV6-2/TRBV6-3|once|NA|15
CASSRTVSTNEKLFF
TGTGCCAGCAGCAGGACAGTTTCAACTAATGAAAAACTGTTTTTT
>TRBJ1-2|TRBV5-4|NA|TRBD1|13
CASSPDRVDGYTF
TGTGCCAGCAGCCCCGACAGGGTGGATGGCTACACCTTC
>TRBJ1-1|TRBV19|few|TRBD1|14
CASSRQGAITEAFF
TGTGCCAGTAGTAGACAGGGGGCAATCACTGAAGCTTTCTTT
>TRBJ1-1|TRBV5-1|NA|NA|14
CASSPGILGGEAFF
TGCGCCAGCAGTCCCGGGATTCTCGGGGGTGAAGCTTTCTTT
>TRBJ2-5|TRBV4-1|few|NA|15
CASSPNRQTQETQYF
TGCGCCAGCAGCCCCAACAGACAGACCCAAGAGACCCAGTACTTC
>TRBJ1-1|TRBV29-1|NA|TRBD1|12
CSTRTGRPEAFF
TGCAGCACAAGGACAGGGCGGCCTGAAGCTTTCTTT
>TRBJ1-5|TRBV7-2|NA|NA|15
CASSLGHALSAPQHF
TGTGCCAGCAGCTTGGGACATGCGTTATCAGCGCCCCAGCATTTT
>TRBJ1-3|TRBV9|NA|NA|17
CASSPDSGGAFGNTIYF
TGTGCCAGCAGCCCCGATTCGGGAGGGGCGTTTGGAAACACCATATATTTT
>TRBJ1-1|TRBV6-5|NA|TRBD1|13
CASIGQVNTEAFF
TGTGCCAGCATAGGACAGGTGAACACTGAAGCTTTCTTT
>TRBJ1-6|TRBV5-4|NA|NA|14
CASSLIQSGSPLHF
TGTGCCAGCAGCTTGATCCAATCCGGTTCACCCCTCCACTTT
>TRBJ2-3|TRBV29-1|NA|NA|16
CSVSLGAGASTDTQYF
TGCAGCGTCTCCCTTGGTGCAGGGGCTAGCACAGATACGCAGTATTTT
>TRBJ2-7|TRBV5-1|NA|TRBD1|13
CASSGTGPYEQYF
TGCGCCAGCTCCGGGACAGGACCCTACGAGCAGTACTTC
>TRBJ2-1|TRBV9|once|TRBD2|14
CASGGLAGANEQFF
TGTGCCAGTGGAGGGCTAGCGGGGGCCAATGAGCAGTTCTTC
>TRBJ2-7|TRBV9|NA|NA|16
CASITPGQGHSYEQYF
TGTGCCAGCATAACCCCGGGGCAGGGGCACTCCTACGAGCAGTACTTC
>TRBJ1-5|TRBV12-3/TRBV12-4|NA|NA|13
CASSGGNWQPQHF
TGTGCCAGCAGTGGGGGGAATTGGCAGCCCCAGCATTTT
>TRBJ1-1|TRBV29-1|NA|TRBD1|13
CSVEETGGSEAFF
TGCAGCGTTGAAGAAACAGGGGGCTCTGAAGCTTTCTTT
>TRBJ1-4|TRBV27|NA|TRBD1|17
CASSLLIPGQGNEKLFF
TGTGCCAGCAGTTTACTTATACCGGGACAGGGGAATGAAAAACTGTTTTTT